This TCR beta chain is drawn from a study of T cells after yellow fever vaccination. Study overall: Any fraction with a low cell number was prepared using SMART-Seq v4 Ultra Low Input.

Broader study findings: Most primary-vaccination clones recurred post-booster (about 96% CD4, roughly 90% CD8). A minor fraction of clonotypes spanned both CD4 and CD8 compartments.

Between the trimmed V and J ends, which lost 5 bases and 5 bases, there was a span of 19 bases. The CDR3 spans 16 residues. The germline gives CDR1 SGHVS, CDR2 FQNEAQ. This clonotype was counted only a few times. Antigen unknown. TCR cDNA was made by 5'RACE template switching, adding a universal primer site and UMIs. TCRdb ran MiXCR on the 5' RACE reads and lists one entry per CDR3 protein. The sample includes some 600,000 distinct CDR3 sequences, 9% to 15% of them seen just once. V usage is TRBV7-8 and J usage is TRBJ1-5; tentatively, D is TRBD1 (6 bases). The sample was PBMCs, taken on the day of the yellow fever booster vaccination. This receptor was obtained from a man younger than 40 who received the YFV17D yellow fever vaccine. The DNA for the CDR3 is TGTGCCAGCAGCGACCGCCTAAGGGGACAAGATCAGCCCCAGCATTTT. Translation gives CASSDRLRGQDQPQHF.